The rows below give T cell receptor beta chains drawn from one sample of a study of shared clonotypes between healthy human individuals. Generated by immunoSEQ multiplex PCR, the TCRdb table keeps only in-frame clones and is missing some. Of 2 million to 2.5 million clones listed, 90% to 95% are singletons. The sample comprised naive CD8+ T cells from PBMCs. The source is a man aged 18 to 30 in good health. Some clones in this sample may be carry-over from other donors' samples. The CDR3 runs from the conserved cysteine through the conserved F or W. Fields, in order: V gene, clone size, D gene, J gene, CDR3 protein, CDR3 DNA. A D gene is named only where the DNA matches it firmly. Clone size is not always given. Where it is, it says once, few, many or a class for expanded clones.

>TRBV27|NA|TRBD2|TRBJ2-2
CASSTRTSGPTGELFF
TGTGCCAGCAGTACCCGGACTAGTGGTCCCACCGGGGAGCTGTTTTTT
>TRBV7-6|NA|NA|TRBJ2-1
CASSSVRSLANEQFF
TGTGCCAGCAGCTCGGTTCGTTCGCTAGCTAATGAGCAGTTCTTC
>TRBV28|NA|NA|TRBJ2-2
CASSLGRGGTGELFF
TGTGCCAGCAGTTTGGGCAGGGGGGGCACCGGGGAGCTGTTTTTT
>TRBV5-8|NA|NA|TRBJ1-5
CASFSDTGPNQPQHF
TGTGCCAGTTTTAGCGATACAGGGCCCAATCAGCCCCAGCATTTT
>TRBV27|NA|TRBD2|TRBJ2-5
CASKSLLLAGGSQETQYF
TGTGCCAGCAAGAGCCTGTTGCTAGCGGGAGGAAGTCAAGAGACCCAGTACTTC
>TRBV29-1|once|NA|TRBJ2-7
CSVGLTYEQYF
TGCAGCGTGGGCCTAACCTACGAGCAGTACTTC
>TRBV9|NA|TRBD2|TRBJ2-3
CASSVDSGRLPDTQYF
TGTGCCAGCAGCGTAGATAGCGGGAGGTTACCAGATACGCAGTATTTT
>TRBV7-6|NA|NA|TRBJ1-1
CASSLGTRGYTEAFF
TGTGCCAGCAGCTTAGGTACAAGGGGCTACACTGAAGCTTTCTTT
>TRBV4-1|NA|NA|TRBJ1-5
CASSQAGRNQPQHF
TGCGCCAGCAGCCAAGCGGGACGTAATCAGCCCCAGCATTTT
>TRBV10-3|NA|NA|TRBJ1-1
CAIRGHLQGNTEAFF
TGTGCCATCAGAGGACACTTACAGGGGAACACTGAAGCTTTCTTT
>TRBV7-2|NA|NA|TRBJ2-1
CASSSNTVEQFF
TGTGCCAGCAGCTCAAACACCGTCGAGCAGTTCTTC
>TRBV27|NA|TRBD2|TRBJ2-7
CASSPSTSGSDEQYF
TGTGCCAGCAGCCCCTCGACTAGCGGGAGTGACGAGCAGTACTTC
>TRBV19|NA|TRBD1|TRBJ2-7
CASSIRDRYYEQYF
TGTGCCAGTAGTATCAGGGACAGATACTACGAGCAGTACTTC
>TRBV9|NA|NA|TRBJ2-3
CASSVEEASPQYF
TGTGCCAGCAGCGTAGAAGAGGCTAGCCCTCAGTATTTT
>TRBV2|NA|TRBD1|TRBJ2-3
CASSEGQFSYTDTQYF
TGTGCCAGCAGTGAGGGACAGTTTTCTTACACAGATACGCAGTATTTT
>TRBV13|NA|NA|TRBJ2-3
CASSPIGGPTDTQYF
TGTGCCAGCAGCCCCATTGGGGGACCCACAGATACGCAGTATTTT
>TRBV5-6|NA|NA|TRBJ1-1
CASNPAGDPEAFF
TGTGCCAGCAACCCAGCAGGGGACCCTGAAGCTTTCTTT
>TRBV10-2|NA|NA|TRBJ2-1
CASSSRAREQFF
TGCGCCAGCAGCTCTAGGGCCAGGGAGCAGTTCTTC
>TRBV10-3|NA|TRBD1|TRBJ2-1
CAISDPGQGDTNEQFF
TGTGCCATCAGTGACCCGGGACAGGGGGACACTAATGAGCAGTTCTTC
>TRBV10-3|NA|TRBD1|TRBJ1-1
CAGAGTENTEAFF
TGTGCCGGAGCCGGGACAGAGAACACTGAAGCTTTCTTT
>TRBV7-3|NA|NA|TRBJ1-1
CASSLWPENTEAFF
TGTGCCAGCAGCCTATGGCCCGAGAACACTGAAGCTTTCTTT
>TRBV28|NA|NA|TRBJ2-1
CASSLFGSSSYNEQFF
TGTGCCAGCAGTTTGTTCGGAAGTAGCTCCTACAATGAGCAGTTCTTC
>TRBV19|few|TRBD1|TRBJ2-7
CATGGVAYEQYF
TGTGCTACAGGGGGCGTCGCCTACGAGCAGTACTTC
>TRBV11-2|NA|NA|TRBJ2-2
CASSLVSARTGELFF
TGTGCCAGCAGCTTAGTTAGCGCCCGCACCGGGGAGCTGTTTTTT
>TRBV11-1|NA|NA|TRBJ2-7
CASSLEGTPPTYEQYF
TGTGCCAGCAGCTTAGAGGGCACCCCTCCAACCTACGAGCAGTACTTC
>TRBV27|NA|TRBD1|TRBJ2-2
CASSYDMVRGHTGELFF
TGTGCCAGCAGTTACGATATGGTGAGGGGGCACACCGGGGAGCTGTTTTTT
>TRBV19|NA|TRBD1|TRBJ1-1
CASSRKTGFTEAFF
TGTGCCAGTAGCCGGAAGACAGGGTTCACTGAAGCTTTCTTT
>TRBV27|NA|TRBD1|TRBJ2-7
CASSLNRGLSYEQYF
TGTGCCAGCAGTCTTAACAGGGGGCTAAGCTACGAGCAGTACTTC
>TRBV5-6|NA|NA|TRBJ1-1
CASSLETDTESNTEAFF
TGTGCCAGCAGCTTAGAAACAGATACCGAATCGAACACTGAAGCTTTCTTT
>TRBV5-6|NA|TRBD2|TRBJ2-5
CASSSGGSETQYF
TGTGCCAGCAGCTCGGGGGGGTCGGAGACCCAGTACTTC
>TRBV28|NA|TRBD1|TRBJ2-7
CASTQTGGDYEQYF
TGTGCCAGCACCCAGACAGGGGGCGACTACGAGCAGTACTTC
>TRBV7-9|NA|NA|TRBJ2-2
CASSGTGLGTGELFF
TGTGCCAGCAGCGGTACAGGGCTGGGGACCGGGGAGCTGTTTTTT
>TRBV6-6|NA|NA|TRBJ2-1
CASSYSGGSSYNEQFF
TGTGCCAGCAGTTACTCTGGGGGGAGCTCCTACAATGAGCAGTTCTTC
>TRBV6-6|NA|NA|TRBJ2-2
CASSYFKAGNTGELFF
TGTGCCAGCAGTTACTTTAAGGCAGGGAACACCGGGGAGCTGTTTTTT
>TRBV6-5|NA|NA|TRBJ1-1
CASSYSGGYTEAFF
TGTGCCAGCAGTTACTCCGGGGGATACACTGAAGCTTTCTTT
>TRBV7-9|NA|NA|TRBJ2-7
CASSLFVGNSYEQYF
TGTGCCAGCAGCTTATTTGTGGGAAACTCCTACGAGCAGTACTTC
>TRBV2|NA|NA|TRBJ2-7
CATGRGAEQYF
TGTGCCACAGGAAGAGGGGCCGAGCAGTACTTC
>TRBV6-6|NA|TRBD1|TRBJ1-1
CASSRTRTGLDTEAFF
TGTGCCAGCAGTCGAACCCGGACAGGGTTGGACACTGAAGCTTTCTTT
>TRBV27|NA|NA|TRBJ2-7
CASSPRQGYYEQYF
TGTGCCAGCAGTCCGCGCCAGGGCTACTACGAGCAGTACTTC
>TRBV9|NA|TRBD2|TRBJ2-3
CASSVSGSVDTQYF
TGTGCCAGCAGCGTTAGCGGGAGCGTTGATACGCAGTATTTT
>TRBV7-9|few|NA|TRBJ2-7
CASKSGESYEQYF
TGTGCCAGCAAATCAGGGGAGTCCTACGAGCAGTACTTC
>TRBV28|NA|NA|TRBJ2-1
CASSLSVDPYNEQFF
TGTGCCAGCAGTTTATCGGTAGATCCCTACAATGAGCAGTTCTTC
>TRBV6-1|NA|TRBD1|TRBJ1-5
CASNDRGRVQPQHF
TGTGCCAGCAACGACAGGGGGCGGGTTCAGCCCCAGCATTTT
>TRBV4-1|NA|NA|TRBJ2-7
CASSRDINEVEHEQYF
TGCGCCAGCAGCCGAGACATTAACGAGGTGGAACACGAGCAGTACTTC
>TRBV27|NA|NA|TRBJ1-5
CASSLGGGSNQPQHF
TGTGCCAGCAGTTTAGGGGGGGGGAGCAATCAGCCCCAGCATTTT